The rows below give T cell receptor beta chains drawn from one sample of a study of immune evolution from preneoplasia to lung adenocarcinoma. Assay: immunoSEQ multiplex PCR; the TCRdb copy retains only in-frame clones and omits some. Here the sample spans approximately 9,000 clones, about four fifths being singletons. Sequencing was carried out using FFPE minimally invasive lung adenocarcinoma tissue. These receptors were obtained from a person aged 70 to 85 with lung adenocarcinoma. Each CDR3 is given with its conserved first and last residue. The D gene is left open where the match is weak. The size of a clone is reported for some rows only, either as once, few or many, or as a class for expanded clones.

j_call | d_call | clone_size | v_call | cdr3_nt | cdr3_aa
TRBJ2-1 | TRBD2 | - | TRBV15 | TGTGCCACCAGCAGAGATAGGGTGCTAGCGGGGTCCCCTCAGCAGTTCTTC | CATSRDRVLAGSPQQFF
TRBJ1-6 | - | - | TRBV27 | TGTGCCAGCAGTTTATACAGCAGGGGAGATTCACCCCTCCACTTT | CASSLYSRGDSPLHF
TRBJ1-1 | TRBD1 | few | TRBV4-2 | TGTGCCAGCAGCCAAGCCGACAGGGGGGGTGCTGAAGCTTTCTTT | CASSQADRGGAEAFF
TRBJ2-1 | TRBD2 | - | TRBV6-6 | TGTGCCAGCAGTTACGCCAGAGGGACTAGCGGCAATGAGCAGTTCTTC | CASSYARGTSGNEQFF
TRBJ1-5 | TRBD1 | - | TRBV5-1 | TGCGCCAGCAGCCCCGGACAGGGCCCAGGACAGCCCCAGCATTTT | CASSPGQGPGQPQHF
TRBJ1-5 | - | - | TRBV27 | TGTGCCAGCCGGACCGAATATAGCAATCAGCCCCAGCATTTT | CASRTEYSNQPQHF
TRBJ1-4 | - | - | TRBV9 | TGTGCCAGCAGCTTAAAGACGGGAGAAAAACTGTTTTTT | CASSLKTGEKLFF
TRBJ1-4 | - | - | TRBV4-1 | TGCGCCAGCAGCTTGGGGCATTTTGAAAAACTGTTTTTT | CASSLGHFEKLFF
TRBJ2-7 | TRBD1 | - | TRBV6-1 | TGTGCCAGCAGTGAAAATGGCAGGGGGTCGTTACCCGAGCAGTACTTC | CASSENGRGSLPEQYF
TRBJ2-3 | - | - | TRBV6-5 | TGTGCCAGCAGTTACTCGACGCCCCCGGGGACAGATACGCAGTATTTT | CASSYSTPPGTDTQYF
TRBJ2-1 | - | - | TRBV5-6 | TGTGCCAGCACCCTGTGGGGGGGGCAGGGCAATGAGCAGTTCTTC | CASTLWGGQGNEQFF
TRBJ2-1 | - | - | TRBV6-1 | TGTGCCAGCTTGTTTGTCAATGAGCAGTTCTTC | CASLFVNEQFF
TRBJ2-3 | - | - | TRBV10-2 | TGCGCCAGCAGCCCGACTACAGATACGCAGTATTTT | CASSPTTDTQYF
TRBJ1-1 | TRBD1 | - | TRBV30 | TGTGCCTACTACAGAAACAGGGGTGCTTTCTTT | CAYYRNRGAFF
TRBJ2-5 | - | - | TRBV21-1 | TGTGCCAGCAGCAAAGGAGGACAGATTAAAGAGACCCAGTACTTC | CASSKGGQIKETQYF
TRBJ1-4 | - | - | TRBV7-8 | TGTGCCAGCAGCCCTCAAGGGGGGGCAACTAATGAAAAACTGTTTTTT | CASSPQGGATNEKLFF
TRBJ1-2 | - | - | TRBV19 | TGTGCCAGTAGTATAGAAGGGAACTATGGCTACACCTTC | CASSIEGNYGYTF
TRBJ2-7 | - | few | TRBV4-2 | TGTGCCAGCAGCCCGGCCGGGACCGGCTACGAGCAGTACTTC | CASSPAGTGYEQYF
TRBJ2-5 | - | - | TRBV7-9 | TGTGCCAGCAGCCAGGGGGGGGAGACCCAGTACTTC | CASSQGGETQYF
TRBJ2-1 | TRBD2 | - | TRBV11-2 | TGTGCCAGCAGTTTACTAGCGGGAGGACACTACAATGAGCAGTTCTTC | CASSLLAGGHYNEQFF
TRBJ1-2 | - | - | TRBV27 | TGTGCCAGTGGAAGTCAGGGGAGTGGCTACACCTTC | CASGSQGSGYTF
TRBJ1-6 | TRBD1 | - | TRBV5-4 | TGTGCCAGCAGCATGGACAGGGAGGCATCACCCCTCCACTTT | CASSMDREASPLHF
TRBJ2-7 | TRBD2 | - | TRBV5-6 | TGTGCCAGCAGCTTGGCTAGCGGGACCTACGAGCAGTACTTC | CASSLASGTYEQYF
TRBJ1-4 | - | few | TRBV6-1 | TGTGCCAGCAGTGCATCATTAGCAAATGAAAAACTGTTTTTT | CASSASLANEKLFF